This is a list of T cell receptor beta chains from one sample in a study of CD8 T cells in ankylosing spondylitis. TCRdb independently ran MiXCR on the 5' RACE reads; one entry per CDR3 protein. The data show about 35,000 distinct CDR3 sequences, approximately 3% seen once. The sequencing sample was made of blood, either unsorted or a sorted T cell fraction (not recorded which). The receptors here all came from a male donor with ankylosing spondylitis or in good health (not recorded which). Both conserved end residues are part of each CDR3.

CDR3 protein	J gene	V gene
CASTSDRPGGTEAFF	TRBJ1-1	TRBV9
CASSVVGGPTGELFF	TRBJ2-2	TRBV9
CASSVDQGSQNIQYF	TRBJ2-4	TRBV9
CASSVVGQGFQETQYF	TRBJ2-5	TRBV9
CASSVAAGAASTDTQYF	TRBJ2-3	TRBV9
CASSWRQGGETQYF	TRBJ2-5	TRBV9
CASSVIGSHGYTF	TRBJ1-2	TRBV9
CASTDDSLYGYTF	TRBJ1-2	TRBV9
CASSVGTLGNTGELFF	TRBJ2-2	TRBV9
CASSDSGGSYNEQFF	TRBJ2-1	TRBV9
CASSVDSGEETQYF	TRBJ2-5	TRBV9
CASSGTLLAGDPSSYNEQFF	TRBJ2-1	TRBV9
CASSVEGGQGTDTQYF	TRBJ2-3	TRBV9
CASSVEGLGYDEQFF	TRBJ2-1	TRBV9
CASSVSWTSGSRSSYNEQFF	TRBJ2-1	TRBV9
CASSAGGPLYNEQFF	TRBJ2-1	TRBV9
CASSEDTGFAEKLFF	TRBJ1-4	TRBV9